This is a list of T cell receptor beta chains from one sample in a study of shared T cell receptors in the human thymus. TCRdb keeps only in-frame clones here, not all; method: immunoSEQ multiplex PCR. This sample carries hundreds of thousands of clones, 85% to 95% of them seen once, and the ten largest clones take roughly 0.02%. What was sequenced was thymocytes. The receptors derive from a human donor. Each CDR3 is given with its conserved first and last residue. Fields, in order: V gene, clone size, D gene, J gene, CDR3 protein, CDR3 DNA. The D gene is left open where the match is weak. The listing skips clone size in some rows; elsewhere it reads once, few, many or a size class.

v_call: TRBV28
clone_size: .
d_call: .
j_call: TRBJ2-2
cdr3_aa: CASTVRGPNTGELFF
cdr3_nt: TGTGCCAGCACTGTGAGGGGCCCGAACACCGGGGAGCTGTTTTTT

v_call: TRBV7-6
clone_size: .
d_call: TRBD2
j_call: TRBJ2-5
cdr3_aa: CASSLNGTSGRNWETQYF
cdr3_nt: TGTGCCAGCAGCTTAAACGGGACTAGCGGGCGGAATTGGGAGACCCAGTACTTC

v_call: TRBV11-2
clone_size: .
d_call: TRBD1
j_call: TRBJ1-3
cdr3_aa: CASSSTGSGNTIYF
cdr3_nt: TGTGCCAGCAGCTCGACAGGGTCTGGAAACACCATATATTTT

v_call: TRBV7-3
clone_size: .
d_call: .
j_call: TRBJ2-5
cdr3_aa: CASSLRGQETQYF
cdr3_nt: TGTGCCAGCAGCTTAAGAGGCCAAGAGACCCAGTACTTC

v_call: TRBV20-1
clone_size: .
d_call: .
j_call: TRBJ1-2
cdr3_aa: CSAREHGYTF
cdr3_nt: TGCAGTGCTAGGGAACATGGCTACACCTTC

v_call: TRBV28
clone_size: .
d_call: TRBD2
j_call: TRBJ2-1
cdr3_aa: CASSFCPPSEEAGVIDEQFF
cdr3_nt: TGTGCCAGCAGTTTTTGCCCTCCTTCGGAGGAAGCGGGAGTTATAGATGAGCAGTTCTTC

v_call: TRBV29-1
clone_size: .
d_call: TRBD1
j_call: TRBJ1-1
cdr3_aa: CSVEIGQGGLGNTEAFF
cdr3_nt: TGCAGCGTTGAAATCGGGCAGGGGGGTCTTGGGAACACTGAAGCTTTCTTT

v_call: TRBV9
clone_size: .
d_call: .
j_call: TRBJ1-2
cdr3_aa: CASSVGAAALPYGYTF
cdr3_nt: TGTGCCAGCAGCGTAGGGGCCGCAGCCCTTCCTTATGGCTACACCTTC

v_call: TRBV15
clone_size: .
d_call: TRBD2
j_call: TRBJ2-2
cdr3_aa: CATIGAGFGEGWTGELFF
cdr3_nt: TGTGCCACCATCGGAGCGGGGTTCGGGGAGGGTTGGACCGGGGAGCTGTTTTTT

v_call: TRBV12-5
clone_size: .
d_call: TRBD1
j_call: TRBJ1-2
cdr3_aa: CASGLDLRRDRMYGYTF
cdr3_nt: TGTGCTAGTGGTTTGGACCTACGCCGGGACAGAATGTATGGCTACACCTTC

v_call: TRBV5-4
clone_size: .
d_call: TRBD1
j_call: TRBJ2-2
cdr3_aa: CASRRGRQGDTGELFF
cdr3_nt: TGTGCCAGCAGGCGAGGAAGACAGGGGGACACCGGGGAGCTGTTTTTT

v_call: TRBV27
clone_size: .
d_call: .
j_call: TRBJ1-5
cdr3_aa: CASSLSWPLRSNQPQHF
cdr3_nt: TGTGCCAGCAGTTTATCGTGGCCCCTGAGGAGCAATCAGCCCCAGCATTTT

v_call: TRBV28
clone_size: .
d_call: TRBD1
j_call: TRBJ1-3
cdr3_aa: CASSLSQGSISGNTIYF
cdr3_nt: TGTGCCAGCAGTTTATCACAGGGGAGCATCTCTGGAAACACCATATATTTT

v_call: TRBV29-1
clone_size: .
d_call: .
j_call: TRBJ1-2
cdr3_aa: CSVEGGRGPAGYGYTF
cdr3_nt: TGCAGCGTTGAAGGAGGAAGGGGCCCAGCGGGCTATGGCTACACCTTC

v_call: TRBV6-6
clone_size: .
d_call: TRBD1
j_call: TRBJ1-4
cdr3_aa: CASSLPTGINEKLFF
cdr3_nt: TGTGCCAGCAGCCTCCCGACAGGGATTAATGAAAAACTGTTTTTT

v_call: TRBV6-1
clone_size: once
d_call: TRBD1
j_call: TRBJ2-1
cdr3_aa: CASSKDRGYNEQFF
cdr3_nt: TGTGCCAGCAGCAAGGACAGGGGTTACAATGAGCAGTTCTTC

v_call: TRBV4-3
clone_size: .
d_call: .
j_call: TRBJ2-7
cdr3_aa: CASSQAGRLLYEQYF
cdr3_nt: TGCGCCAGCAGCCAAGCGGGCAGACTCCTTTACGAGCAGTACTTC

v_call: TRBV27
clone_size: once
d_call: .
j_call: TRBJ2-1
cdr3_aa: CASSLTGALYNEQFF
cdr3_nt: TGTGCCAGCAGTTTAACGGGAGCGCTCTACAATGAGCAGTTCTTC

v_call: TRBV14
clone_size: few
d_call: .
j_call: TRBJ1-2
cdr3_aa: CASSPPERWVNGYTF
cdr3_nt: TGTGCCAGCAGCCCTCCCGAGAGGTGGGTTAATGGCTACACCTTC

v_call: TRBV27
clone_size: .
d_call: .
j_call: TRBJ2-3
cdr3_aa: CASSPRRTVNTDTQYF
cdr3_nt: TGTGCCAGCAGCCCAAGGAGGACAGTCAACACAGATACGCAGTATTTT

v_call: TRBV23-1
clone_size: once
d_call: TRBD1
j_call: TRBJ2-2
cdr3_aa: CASPSGTDEVTGELFF
cdr3_nt: TGCGCCAGCCCGTCCGGGACAGACGAGGTAACCGGGGAGCTGTTTTTT

v_call: TRBV9
clone_size: .
d_call: .
j_call: TRBJ1-2
cdr3_aa: CASSPLPYRFYGYTF
cdr3_nt: TGTGCCAGCAGCCCTCTTCCATACAGGTTCTATGGCTACACCTTC

v_call: TRBV27
clone_size: .
d_call: TRBD1
j_call: TRBJ1-6
cdr3_aa: CASRGQGFRNSPLHF
cdr3_nt: TGTGCCAGCAGGGGACAGGGGTTTCGCAATTCACCCCTCCACTTT

v_call: TRBV5-4
clone_size: .
d_call: .
j_call: TRBJ2-3
cdr3_aa: CASSVFITGGGTDTQYF
cdr3_nt: TGTGCCAGCAGCGTATTTATTACAGGGGGGGGCACAGATACGCAGTATTTT

v_call: TRBV29-1
clone_size: once
d_call: TRBD1
j_call: TRBJ2-7
cdr3_aa: CSVEDPPGGQGYYEQYF
cdr3_nt: TGCAGCGTTGAAGATCCCCCAGGGGGACAGGGGTACTACGAGCAGTACTTC

v_call: TRBV4-1
clone_size: .
d_call: TRBD2
j_call: TRBJ2-2
cdr3_aa: CASSPLAGHTGELFF
cdr3_nt: TGCGCCAGCAGCCCCCTAGCGGGACACACCGGGGAGCTGTTTTTT

v_call: TRBV7-2
clone_size: .
d_call: .
j_call: TRBJ1-5
cdr3_aa: CASSLTGGGQPQHF
cdr3_nt: TGTGCCAGCAGCTTAACAGGAGGAGGTCAGCCCCAGCATTTT

v_call: TRBV11-2
clone_size: .
d_call: TRBD1
j_call: TRBJ1-5
cdr3_aa: CASSSRDRVGNQPQHF
cdr3_nt: TGTGCCAGCAGCTCCCGAGACAGGGTGGGTAATCAGCCCCAGCATTTT

v_call: TRBV27
clone_size: .
d_call: .
j_call: TRBJ1-1
cdr3_aa: CASSPEQGGDTEAFF
cdr3_nt: TGTGCCAGCAGTCCGGAACAGGGTGGCGACACTGAAGCTTTCTTT

v_call: TRBV28
clone_size: .
d_call: .
j_call: TRBJ2-1
cdr3_aa: CASSFSGQPSSYNEQFF
cdr3_nt: TGTGCCAGCAGTTTTAGTGGACAGCCCAGCTCCTACAATGAGCAGTTCTTC

v_call: TRBV27
clone_size: .
d_call: TRBD1
j_call: TRBJ2-7
cdr3_aa: CASSWTGVSYEQYF
cdr3_nt: TGTGCCAGCAGTTGGACAGGGGTCAGCTACGAGCAGTACTTC

v_call: TRBV18
clone_size: .
d_call: TRBD1
j_call: TRBJ2-7
cdr3_aa: CASAGDRAPYEQYF
cdr3_nt: TGTGCCAGCGCAGGGGACAGGGCGCCCTACGAGCAGTACTTC